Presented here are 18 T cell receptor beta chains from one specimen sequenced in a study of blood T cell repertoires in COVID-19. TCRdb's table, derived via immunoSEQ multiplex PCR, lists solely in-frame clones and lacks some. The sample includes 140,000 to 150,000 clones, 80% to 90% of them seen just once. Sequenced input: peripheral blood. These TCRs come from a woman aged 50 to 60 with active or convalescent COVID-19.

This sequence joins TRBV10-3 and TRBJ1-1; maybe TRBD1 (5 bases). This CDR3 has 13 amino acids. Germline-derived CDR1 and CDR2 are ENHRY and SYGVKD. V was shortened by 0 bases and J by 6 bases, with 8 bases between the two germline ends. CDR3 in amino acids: CAISESGTPEAFF. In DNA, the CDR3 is TGTGCCATCAGTGAGTCAGGGACTCCTGAAGCTTTCTTT.

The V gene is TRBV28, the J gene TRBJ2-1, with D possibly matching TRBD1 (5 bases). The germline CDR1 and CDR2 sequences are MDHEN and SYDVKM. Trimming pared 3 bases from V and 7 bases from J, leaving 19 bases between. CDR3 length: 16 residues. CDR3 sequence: CASSLWGGTVQNEQFF. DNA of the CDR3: TGTGCCAGCAGTTTGTGGGGCGGCACGGTTCAAAATGAGCAGTTCTTC.

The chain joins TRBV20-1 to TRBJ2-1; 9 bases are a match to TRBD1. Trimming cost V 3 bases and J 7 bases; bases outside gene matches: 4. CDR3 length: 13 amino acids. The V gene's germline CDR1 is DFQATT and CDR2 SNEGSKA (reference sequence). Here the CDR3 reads CSASWGQGNEQFF. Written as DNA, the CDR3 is TGCAGTGCTAGTTGGGGACAGGGAAATGAGCAGTTCTTC.

The CDR3 sequence is CAWRVDSKAFF. As DNA, the CDR3 is TGTGCCTGGAGGGTCGACAGCAAAGCTTTCTTT. This chain uses TRBV30 with TRBJ1-1; tentatively, D is TRBD1 (5 bases). Deletions cut 3 bases from V and 9 bases from J, with 11 bases between. The germline V gene has CDR1 GTSNPN and CDR2 SVGIG (reference sequence). CDR3 length: 11 residues.

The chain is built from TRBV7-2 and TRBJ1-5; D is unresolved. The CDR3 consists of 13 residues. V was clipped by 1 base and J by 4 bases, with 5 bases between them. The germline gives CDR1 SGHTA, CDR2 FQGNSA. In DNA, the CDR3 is TGTGCCAGCAGCTTAGATCGGAATCAGCCCCAGCATTTT. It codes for CASSLDRNQPQHF.

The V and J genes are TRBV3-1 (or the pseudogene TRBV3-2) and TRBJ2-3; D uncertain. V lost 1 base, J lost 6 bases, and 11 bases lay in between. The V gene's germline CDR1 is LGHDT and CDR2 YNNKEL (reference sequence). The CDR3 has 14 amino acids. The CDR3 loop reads CASSQAQTADTQYF. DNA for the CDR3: TGTGCCAGCAGCCAAGCTCAAACAGCTGATACGCAGTATTTT.

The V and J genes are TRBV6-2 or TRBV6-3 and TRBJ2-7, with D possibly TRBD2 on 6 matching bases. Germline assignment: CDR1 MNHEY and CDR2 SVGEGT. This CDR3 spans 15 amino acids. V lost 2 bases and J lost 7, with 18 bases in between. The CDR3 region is CASSYRPSAMGEQYF. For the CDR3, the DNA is TGTGCCAGCAGTTACCGCCCTAGCGCCATGGGGGAGCAGTACTTC.

The DNA of the CDR3 is TGTGCCAGTAGTCTGCGAGGACTAGCGGGATTTCATGAGCAGTTCTTC. It specifies CASSLRGLAGFHEQFF. The chain links TRBV19 to TRBJ2-1, with TRBD2 identical over 12 bases. The CDR3 is 16 residues long. Per the germline V gene, CDR1 is LNHDA and CDR2 is SQIVND (reference sequence). Trimming at V came to 5 bases and at J to 8 bases, leaving 10 bases not matched to a gene.

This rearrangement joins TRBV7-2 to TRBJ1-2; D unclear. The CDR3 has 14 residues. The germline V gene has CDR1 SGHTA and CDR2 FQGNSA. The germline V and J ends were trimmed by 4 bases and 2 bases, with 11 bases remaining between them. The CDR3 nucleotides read TGTGCCAGCAGCTCCGACCGGGGAAACTATGGCTACACCTTC. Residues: CASSSDRGNYGYTF.

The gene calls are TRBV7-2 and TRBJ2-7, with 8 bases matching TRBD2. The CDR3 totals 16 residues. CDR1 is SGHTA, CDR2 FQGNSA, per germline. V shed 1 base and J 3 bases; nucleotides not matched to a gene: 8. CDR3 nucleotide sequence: TGTGCCAGCAGCTTAGTTTCCGGGACTAGGAACTACGAGCAGTACTTC. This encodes CASSLVSGTRNYEQYF.

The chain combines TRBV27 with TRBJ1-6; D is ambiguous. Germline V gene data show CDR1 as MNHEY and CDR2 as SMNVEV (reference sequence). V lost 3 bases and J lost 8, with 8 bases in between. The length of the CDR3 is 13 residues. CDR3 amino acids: CASSFFGDSPLHF. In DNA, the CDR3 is TGTGCCAGCAGTTTTTTCGGGGATTCACCCCTCCACTTT.

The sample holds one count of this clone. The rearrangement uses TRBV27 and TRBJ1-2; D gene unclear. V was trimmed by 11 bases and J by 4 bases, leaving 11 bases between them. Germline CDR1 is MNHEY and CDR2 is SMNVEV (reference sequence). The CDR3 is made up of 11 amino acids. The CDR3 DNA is TGTGCCGCTCGAGGAGTCTATGGCTACACCTTC. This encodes CAARGVYGYTF.

This chain's CDR3 is CASSLWSGYQETQYF. The CDR3, as DNA: TGTGCCAGCAGTTTATGGTCGGGGTACCAAGAGACCCAGTACTTC. The chain joins TRBV27 to TRBJ2-5; D might be TRBD2 (5 bases). The CDR3 extends over 15 amino acids. V dropped 1 base and J dropped 0 bases, with 9 bases sitting between them. Germline CDR1 MNHEY, CDR2 SMNVEV (reference sequence).

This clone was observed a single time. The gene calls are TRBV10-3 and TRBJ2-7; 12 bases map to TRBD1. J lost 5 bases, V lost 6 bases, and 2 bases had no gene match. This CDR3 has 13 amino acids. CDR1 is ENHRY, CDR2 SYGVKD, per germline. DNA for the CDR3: TGTGCCATCAGGGGGACAGGGGGCGACGAGCAGTACTTC. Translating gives CAIRGTGGDEQYF.

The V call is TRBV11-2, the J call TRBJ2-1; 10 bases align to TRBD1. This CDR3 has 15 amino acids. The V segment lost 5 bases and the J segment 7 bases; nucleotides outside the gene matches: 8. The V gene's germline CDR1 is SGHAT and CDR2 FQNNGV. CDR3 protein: CASSLSDRGVNEQFF. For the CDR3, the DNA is TGTGCCAGCAGCCTATCGGACAGGGGGGTAAATGAGCAGTTCTTC.

The CDR3: CASSLFDTGEPQHF. The DNA for the CDR3 is TGTGCCAGCAGTTTATTCGACACAGGGGAGCCCCAGCATTTT. The chain has TRBV27 and TRBJ1-5; 7 bases are shared with TRBD1. This CDR3 spans 14 amino acids. Germline CDR1 reads MNHEY; CDR2 reads SMNVEV (reference sequence). The junction had 5 bases not matched to a gene; V was cut back by 1 base and J by 8 bases.

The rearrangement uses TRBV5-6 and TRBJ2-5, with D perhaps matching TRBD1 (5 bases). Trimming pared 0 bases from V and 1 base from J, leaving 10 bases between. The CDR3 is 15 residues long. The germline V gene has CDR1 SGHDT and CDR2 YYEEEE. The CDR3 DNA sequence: TGTGCCAGCAGCTTGGGCCAGGGCTTCCAAGAGACCCAGTACTTC. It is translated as CASSLGQGFQETQYF. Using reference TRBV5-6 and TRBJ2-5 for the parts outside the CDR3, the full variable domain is DAGVTQSPTHLIKTRGQQVTLRCSPKSGHDTVSWYQQALGQGPQFIFQYYEEEERQRGNFPDRFSGHQFPNYSSELNVNALLLGDSALYLCASSLGQGFQETQYFGPGTRLLVL.

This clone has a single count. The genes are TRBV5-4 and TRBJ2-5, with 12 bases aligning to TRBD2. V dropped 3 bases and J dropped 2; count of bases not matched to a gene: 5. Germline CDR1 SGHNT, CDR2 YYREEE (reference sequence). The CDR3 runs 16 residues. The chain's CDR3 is CASSSRLAGGQETQYF. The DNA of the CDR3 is TGTGCCAGCAGCTCTAGGCTAGCGGGGGGGCAAGAGACCCAGTACTTC.